The TCR beta chain described here comes from a study of blood T cell repertoires in COVID-19. In the study overall: PBMCs, B-cell-depleted T cells, or T cells provided the cDNA or gDNA that made up the material.

Per the original methods: It was from reference gene primer amplification that nucleated cell counts were estimated. Some clones are missing from TCRdb's copy, which holds only in-frame ones; the method was immunoSEQ multiplex PCR. V and J calls and clone size are given by that table; D and trimming were obtained from the DNA. The sample carries about 250,000 clones, approximately 90% recorded once. The J segment lost 4 bases and the V segment lost 3 bases, leaving 7 bases of the junction unmatched. The CDR3 has 15 residues. Looked up from germline, CDR1 is LGHDT and CDR2 is YNNKEL (reference sequence).

The sequence came from a woman between 40 and 55 years old who had recovered from COVID-19. Specimen: peripheral blood. The chain employs TRBV3-1 (or the pseudogene TRBV3-2) and TRBJ1-2; 8 positions match TRBD1. The CDR3 region is CASSHPPTGAYGYTF. The DNA for the CDR3 is TGTGCCAGCAGCCACCCCCCGACAGGGGCCTATGGCTACACCTTC.